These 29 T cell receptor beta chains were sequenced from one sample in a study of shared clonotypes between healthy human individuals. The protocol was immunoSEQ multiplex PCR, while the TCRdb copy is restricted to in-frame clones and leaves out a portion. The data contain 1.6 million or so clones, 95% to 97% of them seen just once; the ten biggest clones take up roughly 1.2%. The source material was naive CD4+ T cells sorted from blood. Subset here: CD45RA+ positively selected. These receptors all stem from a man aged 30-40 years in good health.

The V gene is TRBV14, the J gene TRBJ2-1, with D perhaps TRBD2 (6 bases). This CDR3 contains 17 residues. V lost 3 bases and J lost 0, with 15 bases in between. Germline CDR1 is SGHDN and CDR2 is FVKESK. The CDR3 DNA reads TGTGCCAGCAGCCAGCTAGGAAGGGAGGACTCCTACAATGAGCAGTTCTTC. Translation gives CASSQLGREDSYNEQFF.

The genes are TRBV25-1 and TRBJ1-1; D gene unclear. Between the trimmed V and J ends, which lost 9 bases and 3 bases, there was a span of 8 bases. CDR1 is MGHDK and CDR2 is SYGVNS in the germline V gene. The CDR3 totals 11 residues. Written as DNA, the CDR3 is TGTGCCAGTGGAGGTTACACTGAAGCTTTCTTT. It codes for CASGGYTEAFF.

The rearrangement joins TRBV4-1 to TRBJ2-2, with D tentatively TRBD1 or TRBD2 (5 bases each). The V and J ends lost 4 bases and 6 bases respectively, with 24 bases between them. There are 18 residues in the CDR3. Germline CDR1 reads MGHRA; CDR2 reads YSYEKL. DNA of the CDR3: TGCGCCAGCAGCCTTCAAGCGGAACAGGAAGGTAAGGCCGGGGAGCTGTTTTTT. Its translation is CASSLQAEQEGKAGELFF.

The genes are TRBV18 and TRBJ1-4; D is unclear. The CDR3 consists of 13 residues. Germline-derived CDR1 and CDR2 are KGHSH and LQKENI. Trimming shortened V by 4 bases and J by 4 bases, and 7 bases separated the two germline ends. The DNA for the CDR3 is TGTGCCAGCTCACAGTTAAGTAATGAAAAACTGTTTTTT. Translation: CASSQLSNEKLFF.

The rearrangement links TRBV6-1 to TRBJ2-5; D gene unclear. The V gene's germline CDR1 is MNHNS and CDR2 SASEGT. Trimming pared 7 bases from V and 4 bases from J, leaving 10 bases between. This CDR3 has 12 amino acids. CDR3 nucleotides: TGTGCCAGCACACCTCCTGGAGAGACCCAGTACTTC. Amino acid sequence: CASTPPGETQYF.

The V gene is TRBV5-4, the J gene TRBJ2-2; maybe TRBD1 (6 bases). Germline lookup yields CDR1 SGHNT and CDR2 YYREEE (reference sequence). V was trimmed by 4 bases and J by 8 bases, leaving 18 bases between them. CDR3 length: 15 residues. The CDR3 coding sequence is TGTGCCAGCAGCCCCCGGGTCGGACAGTCGGGGGAGCTGTTTTTT. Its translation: CASSPRVGQSGELFF.

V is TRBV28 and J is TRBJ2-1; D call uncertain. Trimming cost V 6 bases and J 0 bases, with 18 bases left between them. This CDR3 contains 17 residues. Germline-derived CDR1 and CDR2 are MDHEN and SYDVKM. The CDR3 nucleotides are TGTGCCAGCAGCTGGGTAGAATTCCTAAGCTCCTACAATGAGCAGTTCTTC. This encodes CASSWVEFLSSYNEQFF.

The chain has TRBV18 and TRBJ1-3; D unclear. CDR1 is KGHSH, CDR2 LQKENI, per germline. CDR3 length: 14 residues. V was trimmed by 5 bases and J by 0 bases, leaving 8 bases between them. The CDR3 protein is CASSTGPSGNTIYF. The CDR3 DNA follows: TGTGCCAGCTCAACCGGCCCCTCTGGAAACACCATATATTTT.

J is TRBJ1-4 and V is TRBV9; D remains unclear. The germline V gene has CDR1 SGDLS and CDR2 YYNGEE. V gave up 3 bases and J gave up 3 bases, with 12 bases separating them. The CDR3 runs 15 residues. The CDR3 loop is CASSAQFGPNEKLFF. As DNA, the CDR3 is TGTGCCAGCAGCGCACAGTTTGGCCCTAATGAAAAACTGTTTTTT.

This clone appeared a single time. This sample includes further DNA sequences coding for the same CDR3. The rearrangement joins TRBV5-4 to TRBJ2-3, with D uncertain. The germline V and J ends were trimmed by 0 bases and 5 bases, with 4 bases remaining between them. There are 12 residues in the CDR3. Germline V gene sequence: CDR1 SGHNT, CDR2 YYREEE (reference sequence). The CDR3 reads CASSLVGDTQYF. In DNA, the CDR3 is TGTGCCAGCAGCTTGGTTGGAGATACGCAGTATTTT.

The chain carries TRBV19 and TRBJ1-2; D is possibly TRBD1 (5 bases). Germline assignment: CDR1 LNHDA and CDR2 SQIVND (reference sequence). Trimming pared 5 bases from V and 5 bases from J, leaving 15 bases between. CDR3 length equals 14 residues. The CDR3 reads CASSGGTDLYGYTF. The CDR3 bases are TGTGCCAGTAGTGGGGGGACCGATCTATATGGCTACACCTTC.

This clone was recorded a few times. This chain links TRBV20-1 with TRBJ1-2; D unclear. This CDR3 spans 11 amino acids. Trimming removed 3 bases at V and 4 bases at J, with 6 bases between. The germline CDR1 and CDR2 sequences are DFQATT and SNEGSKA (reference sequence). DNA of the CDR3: TGCAGTGCTAGGGTTCCCTATGGCTACACCTTC. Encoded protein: CSARVPYGYTF.

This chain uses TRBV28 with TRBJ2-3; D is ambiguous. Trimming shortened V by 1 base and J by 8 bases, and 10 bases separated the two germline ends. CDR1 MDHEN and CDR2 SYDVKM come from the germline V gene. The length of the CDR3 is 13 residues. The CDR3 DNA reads TGTGCCAGCAGTTTATCCCCCGGACCTACGCAGTATTTT. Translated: CASSLSPGPTQYF.

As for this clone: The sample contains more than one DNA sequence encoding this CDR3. The CDR3 region is CASSQAYEQYF. DNA for the CDR3: TGTGCCAGCTCACAAGCTTACGAGCAGTACTTC. V usage is TRBV6-5 and J usage is TRBJ2-7; D not resolved. The CDR3 length is 11 residues. In germline, CDR1 is MNHEY, CDR2 SVGAGI. Trimming stripped 8 bases from V and 4 bases from J, with 9 bases between.

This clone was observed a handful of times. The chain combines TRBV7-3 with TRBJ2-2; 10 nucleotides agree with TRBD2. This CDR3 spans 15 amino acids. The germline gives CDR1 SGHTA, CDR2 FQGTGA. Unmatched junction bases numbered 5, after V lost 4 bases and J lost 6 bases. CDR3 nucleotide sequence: TGTGCCAGCAGCTCTCTAGCGGGAGTGCCCGGGGAGCTGTTTTTT. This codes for CASSSLAGVPGELFF.

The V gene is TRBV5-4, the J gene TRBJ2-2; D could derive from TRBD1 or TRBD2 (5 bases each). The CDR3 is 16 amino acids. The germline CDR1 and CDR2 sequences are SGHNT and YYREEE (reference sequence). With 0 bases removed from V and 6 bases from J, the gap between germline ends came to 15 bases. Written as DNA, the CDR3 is TGTGCCAGCAGCTTGGGCACCGGGACCCGATCCGGGGAGCTGTTTTTT. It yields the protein CASSLGTGTRSGELFF.

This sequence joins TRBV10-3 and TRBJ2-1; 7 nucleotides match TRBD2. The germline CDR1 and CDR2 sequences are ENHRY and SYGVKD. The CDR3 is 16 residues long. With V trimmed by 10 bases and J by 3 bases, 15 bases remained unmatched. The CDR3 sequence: CATAALRLADYNEQFF. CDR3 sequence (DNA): TGTGCCACTGCCGCCCTCAGGCTAGCGGACTACAATGAGCAGTTCTTC.

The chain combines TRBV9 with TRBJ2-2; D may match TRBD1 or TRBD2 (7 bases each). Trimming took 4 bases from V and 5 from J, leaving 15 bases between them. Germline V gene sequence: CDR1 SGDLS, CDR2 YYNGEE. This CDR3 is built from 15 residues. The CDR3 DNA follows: TGTGCCAGCAGCTTAAGGGGGCGGGAGACCGGGGAGCTGTTTTTT. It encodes CASSLRGRETGELFF.

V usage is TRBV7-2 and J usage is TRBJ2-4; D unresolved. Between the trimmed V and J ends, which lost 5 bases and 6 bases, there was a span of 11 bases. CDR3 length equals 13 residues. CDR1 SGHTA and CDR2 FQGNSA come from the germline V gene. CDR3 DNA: TGTGCCAGCAGCCGCACCGTAGGAAACATTCAGTACTTC. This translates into CASSRTVGNIQYF.

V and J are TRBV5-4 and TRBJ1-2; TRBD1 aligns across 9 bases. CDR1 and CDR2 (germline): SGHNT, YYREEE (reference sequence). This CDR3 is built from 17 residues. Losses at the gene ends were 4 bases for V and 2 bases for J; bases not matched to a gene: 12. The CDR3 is CASSTGTGRGTNYGYTF. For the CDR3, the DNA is TGTGCCAGCAGCACCGGGACAGGGCGGGGGACCAACTATGGCTACACCTTC.

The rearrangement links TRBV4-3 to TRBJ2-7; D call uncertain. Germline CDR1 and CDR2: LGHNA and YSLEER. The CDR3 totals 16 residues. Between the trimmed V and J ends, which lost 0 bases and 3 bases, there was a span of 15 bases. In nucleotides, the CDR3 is TGCGCCAGCAGCCAAGACATCGAATGGCGAAACTACGAGCAGTACTTC. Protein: CASSQDIEWRNYEQYF.

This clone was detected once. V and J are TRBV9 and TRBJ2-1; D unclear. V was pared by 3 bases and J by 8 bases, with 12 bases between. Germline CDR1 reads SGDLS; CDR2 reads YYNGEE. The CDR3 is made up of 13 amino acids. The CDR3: CASSAILLDEQFF. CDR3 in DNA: TGTGCCAGCAGCGCAATCCTCTTAGATGAGCAGTTCTTC.

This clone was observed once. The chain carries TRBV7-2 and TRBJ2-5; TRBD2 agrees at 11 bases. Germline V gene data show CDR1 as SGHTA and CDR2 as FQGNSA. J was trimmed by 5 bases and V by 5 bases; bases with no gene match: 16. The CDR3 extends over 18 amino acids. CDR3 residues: CASSPSPTSGITLETQYF. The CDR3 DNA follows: TGTGCCAGCAGCCCGAGCCCGACTAGCGGGATAACTTTGGAGACCCAGTACTTC. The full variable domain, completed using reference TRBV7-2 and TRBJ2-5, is GAGVSQSPSNKVTEKGKDVELRCDPISGHTALYWYRQSLGQGLEFLIYFQGNSAPDKSGLPSDRFSAERTGGSVSTLTIQRTQQEDSAVYLCASSPSPTSGITLETQYFGPGTRLLVL.

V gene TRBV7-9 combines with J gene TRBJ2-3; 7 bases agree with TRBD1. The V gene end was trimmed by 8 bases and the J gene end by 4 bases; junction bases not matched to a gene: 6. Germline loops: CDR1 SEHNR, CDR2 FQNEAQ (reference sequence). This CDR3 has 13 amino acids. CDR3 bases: TGTGCCAGCCGAAGACAGGGAGCAGATACGCAGTATTTT. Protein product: CASRRQGADTQYF.

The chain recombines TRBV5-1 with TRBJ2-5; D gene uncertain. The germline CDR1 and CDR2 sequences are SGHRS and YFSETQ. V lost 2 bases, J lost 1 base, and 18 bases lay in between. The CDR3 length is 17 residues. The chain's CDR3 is CASSFGNSAGAQETQYF. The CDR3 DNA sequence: TGCGCCAGCAGCTTTGGGAACTCGGCAGGAGCCCAAGAGACCCAGTACTTC. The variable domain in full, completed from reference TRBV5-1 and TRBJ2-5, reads KAGVTQTPRYLIKTRGQQVTLSCSPISGHRSVSWYQQTPGQGLQFLFEYFSETQRNKGNFPGRFSGRQFSNSRSEMNVSTLELGDSALYLCASSFGNSAGAQETQYFGPGTRLLVL.

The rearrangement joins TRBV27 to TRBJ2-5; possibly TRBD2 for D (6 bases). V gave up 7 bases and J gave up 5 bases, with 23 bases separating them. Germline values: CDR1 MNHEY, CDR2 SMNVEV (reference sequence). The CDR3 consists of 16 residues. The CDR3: CASTANWGGRRETQYF. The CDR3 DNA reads TGTGCCAGCACCGCTAACTGGGGAGGTAGGAGGGAGACCCAGTACTTC.

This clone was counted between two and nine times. The DNA of the CDR3 is TGCAGCGGGGGACAGTCGAACACTGAAGCTTTCTTT. Residues: CSGGQSNTEAFF. This chain uses TRBV29-1 with TRBJ1-1; the match to TRBD1 covers 7 bases. Unmatched junction bases numbered 3, after V lost 7 bases and J lost 1 base. CDR1 is SQVTM, CDR2 ANQGSEA, per germline. The CDR3 totals 12 residues.

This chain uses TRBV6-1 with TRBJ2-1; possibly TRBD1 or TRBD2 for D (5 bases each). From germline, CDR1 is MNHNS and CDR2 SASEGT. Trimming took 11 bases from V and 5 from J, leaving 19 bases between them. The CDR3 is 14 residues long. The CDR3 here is CACRGGYVHNEQFF. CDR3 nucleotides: TGTGCCTGCCGTGGGGGTTACGTTCACAATGAGCAGTTCTTC.

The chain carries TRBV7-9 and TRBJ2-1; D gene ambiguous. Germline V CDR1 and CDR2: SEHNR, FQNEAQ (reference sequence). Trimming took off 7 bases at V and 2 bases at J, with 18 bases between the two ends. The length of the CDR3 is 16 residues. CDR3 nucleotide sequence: TGTGCCAGCACCCTCCCGCGTCCTGACACCTACAATGAGCAGTTCTTC. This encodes CASTLPRPDTYNEQFF. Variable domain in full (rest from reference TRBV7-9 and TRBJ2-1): DTGVSQNPRHKITKRGQNVTFRCDPISEHNRLYWYRQTLGQGPEFLTYFQNEAQLEKSRLLSDRFSAERPKGSFSTLEIQRTEQGDSAMYLCASTLPRPDTYNEQFFGPGTRLTVL.